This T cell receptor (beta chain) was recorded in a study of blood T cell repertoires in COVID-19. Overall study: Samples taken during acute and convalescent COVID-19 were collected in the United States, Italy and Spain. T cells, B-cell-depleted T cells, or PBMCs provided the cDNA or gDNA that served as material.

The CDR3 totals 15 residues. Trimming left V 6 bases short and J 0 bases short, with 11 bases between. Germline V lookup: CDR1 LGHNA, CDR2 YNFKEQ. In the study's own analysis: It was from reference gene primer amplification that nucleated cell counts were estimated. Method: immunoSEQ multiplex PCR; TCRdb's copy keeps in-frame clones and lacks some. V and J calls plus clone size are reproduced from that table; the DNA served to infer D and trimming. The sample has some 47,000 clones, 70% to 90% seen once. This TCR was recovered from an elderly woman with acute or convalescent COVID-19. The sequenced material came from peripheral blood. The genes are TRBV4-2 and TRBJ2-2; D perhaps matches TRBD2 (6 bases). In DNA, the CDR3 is TGTGCCAGCAGGGGGGGTGGAGCGAACACCGGGGAGCTGTTTTTT. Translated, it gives CASRGGGANTGELFF.